The rows below give T cell receptor beta chains drawn from one sample of a study of blood T cell repertoires in COVID-19. Method: immunoSEQ multiplex PCR; TCRdb's copy keeps in-frame clones and lacks some. The data hold about 120,000 clones, with about nine tenths observed a single time. Sample: peripheral blood. All receptors come from a human donor with active COVID-19. The donor label of this sample is uncertain. CDR3s include the opening cysteine and the closing phenylalanine or tryptophan. The D gene is left open where the match is weak. The size of a clone is reported for some rows only, either as once, few or many, or as a class for expanded clones.

CDR3 protein	CDR3 DNA	clone size	D gene	V gene	J gene
CSASSSINQPQHF	TGCAGTGCTAGTAGCTCCATCAATCAGCCCCAGCATTTT	once	NA	TRBV20-1	TRBJ1-5
CASSGTSPYNEQFF	TGTGCCAGCAGCGGGACTAGTCCGTACAATGAGCAGTTCTTC	once	TRBD2	TRBV28	TRBJ2-1
CASSQGQGANGNTIYF	TGTGCCAGCAGCCAGGGACAGGGGGCGAACGGAAACACCATATATTTT	NA	TRBD1	TRBV7-6	TRBJ1-3
CAWRGQATEAFF	TGTGCCTGGAGGGGACAGGCCACTGAAGCTTTCTTT	NA	TRBD1	TRBV30	TRBJ1-1
CASSLSAGGKRNEQYF	TGTGCCAGCAGCTTATCCGCAGGGGGCAAAAGAAACGAGCAGTACTTC	NA	TRBD1	TRBV7-8	TRBJ2-7
CATSEADRIQETQYF	TGTGCCACCAGTGAGGCGGACAGGATTCAAGAGACCCAGTACTTC	NA	TRBD1	TRBV24-1	TRBJ2-5
CASSRDSQETQYF	TGTGCCAGCAGCAGAGACAGCCAAGAGACCCAGTACTTC	NA	NA	TRBV6-4	TRBJ2-5
CAWSKQGNEQFF	TGTGCCTGGAGCAAACAGGGCAATGAGCAGTTCTTC	NA	NA	TRBV30	TRBJ2-1
CASSPGDSYEQYF	TGTGCCAGTTCCCCGGGAGATTCCTACGAGCAGTACTTC	NA	NA	TRBV19	TRBJ2-7
CASSPRQGTQPQHF	TGTGCCAGCTCACCGCGGCAGGGTACTCAGCCCCAGCATTTT	NA	NA	TRBV18	TRBJ1-5
CASSRTQGTNEKLFF	TGCGCCAGCAGCCGGACCCAGGGTACTAATGAAAAACTGTTTTTT	NA	NA	TRBV4-3	TRBJ1-4
CASSNEPGTGGLNTEAFF	TGTGCCAGCAGCAATGAGCCAGGGACAGGGGGCTTGAACACTGAAGCTTTCTTT	NA	NA	TRBV21-1	TRBJ1-1
CSVSGTGGHEQYF	TGCAGCGTGTCCGGGACAGGGGGCCACGAGCAGTACTTC	NA	TRBD1	TRBV29-1	TRBJ2-7
CSASTETADQPQHF	TGCAGTGCTAGTACCGAGACAGCAGATCAGCCCCAGCATTTT	NA	NA	TRBV20-1	TRBJ1-5
CASSVAGQGAAEAFF	TGTGCCAGCAGCGTAGCTGGACAGGGGGCCGCTGAAGCTTTCTTT	once	TRBD1	TRBV9	TRBJ1-1
CASSTLSGYTF	TGTGCCAGTAGTACCCTCTCTGGCTACACCTTC	NA	NA	TRBV19	TRBJ1-2
CASSPPLQGNQPQHF	TGTGCCAGCAGCCCCCCTTTACAGGGGAATCAGCCCCAGCATTTT	few	TRBD1	TRBV7-6	TRBJ1-5
CASSHSGATYEQYF	TGTGCCAGCAGCCATAGCGGGGCAACCTACGAGCAGTACTTC	NA	TRBD2	TRBV6-2/TRBV6-3	TRBJ2-7
CASNSWGDEQYF	TGCGCCAGCAACTCGTGGGGCGACGAGCAGTACTTC	NA	NA	TRBV5-1	TRBJ2-7
CASSGTGTSESGELFF	TGTGCCAGCAGTGGAACCGGGACTAGCGAATCCGGGGAGCTGTTTTTT	NA	TRBD2	TRBV25-1	TRBJ2-2
CASIGGNWEAFF	TGTGCCAGTATAGGGGGCAATTGGGAAGCTTTCTTT	NA	TRBD1	TRBV19	TRBJ1-1
CASRLTGDNQPQHF	TGTGCCAGCAGACTTACAGGGGACAATCAGCCCCAGCATTTT	once	TRBD1	TRBV6-5	TRBJ1-5
CASSQGQGYMNTEAFF	TGTGCCAGCAGTCAAGGACAGGGTTATATGAACACTGAAGCTTTCTTT	NA	TRBD1	TRBV27	TRBJ1-1
CASSQSYRAEQYF	TGCGCCAGCAGCCAAAGCTACAGGGCCGAGCAGTACTTC	NA	NA	TRBV4-3	TRBJ2-7
CASSARTGVHGYTF	TGCGCCAGCAGCGCCCGGACAGGGGTCCATGGCTACACCTTC	NA	TRBD1	TRBV4-3	TRBJ1-2
CASSFRSERGLPYEQYF	TGTGCCAGCAGCTTTCGCTCTGAGCGGGGGTTACCCTACGAGCAGTACTTC	NA	TRBD2	TRBV5-8	TRBJ2-7
CASGAEVTEAFF	TGTGCCAGCGGAGCAGAGGTGACTGAAGCTTTCTTT	NA	NA	TRBV7-9	TRBJ1-1
CASSFQDRDYGGYTF	TGTGCCAGCAGTTTTCAGGACAGGGATTATGGAGGCTACACCTTC	NA	TRBD1	TRBV28	TRBJ1-2
CASSQTLGRSNYGYTF	TGTGCCAGCAGCCAAACATTGGGCAGATCTAACTATGGCTACACCTTC	NA	NA	TRBV3-1/TRBV3-2	TRBJ1-2
CASSLGQNTEAFF	TGTGCCAGCAGCTTAGGACAGAACACTGAAGCTTTCTTT	once	NA	TRBV7-8	TRBJ1-1
CASSLSGLGNQPQHF	TGTGCCAGCAGCTTATCGGGGTTGGGCAATCAGCCCCAGCATTTT	NA	NA	TRBV5-6	TRBJ1-5
CASSARGRGEAFF	TGTGCCAGCAGCGCCAGGGGGCGAGGTGAAGCTTTCTTT	NA	TRBD1	TRBV7-2	TRBJ1-1
CASSLQKGLAGAHTQYF	TGTGCCAGCAGCTTACAAAAGGGACTAGCGGGGGCACATACGCAGTATTTT	NA	TRBD2	TRBV11-2	TRBJ2-3
CASSFPERSLYGYTF	TGTGCCAGCAGTTTTCCCGAAAGGAGTCTCTATGGCTACACCTTC	NA	NA	TRBV28	TRBJ1-2
CASSRELRSNQPQHF	TGTGCCAGCAGTCGAGAGCTTCGGAGCAATCAGCCCCAGCATTTT	once	NA	TRBV7-2	TRBJ1-5
CASSQEKLAVTDTQYF	TGTGCCAGCAGCCAAGAAAAGTTAGCGGTCACAGATACGCAGTATTTT	NA	NA	TRBV3-1/TRBV3-2	TRBJ2-3
CASSPRGQDNQPQHF	TGTGCCAGCTCACCTAGGGGGCAGGACAATCAGCCCCAGCATTTT	NA	TRBD1	TRBV18	TRBJ1-5
CASSLGSGQGGGRYTEAFF	TGTGCCAGCAGCTTGGGGTCAGGACAGGGGGGTGGGCGGTACACTGAAGCTTTCTTT	NA	TRBD1	TRBV5-6	TRBJ1-1
CASSLGGARGNTIYF	TGTGCCAGCAGCTTAGGGGGCGCGAGAGGAAACACCATATATTTT	once	NA	TRBV7-2	TRBJ1-3
CSVPGQGVSEAFF	TGCAGCGTTCCGGGACAGGGGGTATCTGAAGCTTTCTTT	NA	TRBD1	TRBV29-1	TRBJ1-1
CASRKGGTGKKLFF	TGTGCCAGCAGAAAGGGTGGGACAGGCAAAAAACTGTTTTTT	NA	TRBD1	TRBV6-5	TRBJ1-4
CASSPAGGLLEAFF	TGTGCCAGCTCACCGGCAGGGGGTTTACTTGAAGCTTTCTTT	NA	TRBD1	TRBV18	TRBJ1-1
CASSVATGGVSGNTIYF	TGTGCCAGCAGCGTAGCTACTGGGGGGGTCTCTGGAAACACCATATATTTT	NA	NA	TRBV9	TRBJ1-3
CAISEAGLAGNTIYF	TGTGCCATCAGTGAGGCGGGGTTGGCTGGAAACACCATATATTTT	NA	NA	TRBV10-3	TRBJ1-3
CASSQIQGEAFF	TGCGCCAGCAGCCAAATACAGGGAGAGGCTTTCTTT	NA	NA	TRBV4-1	TRBJ1-1
CASSPAYNEQFF	TGTGCCAGTAGCCCCGCCTACAATGAGCAGTTCTTC	NA	NA	TRBV19	TRBJ2-1
CASSRGGAVNEQFF	TGTGCCAGCAGCCGAGGGGGGGCGGTCAATGAGCAGTTCTTC	NA	NA	TRBV11-3	TRBJ2-1
CSASKQLLANEQFF	TGCAGTGCTAGTAAACAACTTTTAGCTAATGAGCAGTTCTTC	NA	NA	TRBV20-1	TRBJ2-1
CASSVGLAGGKETQYF	TGTGCCAGCAGCGTCGGACTAGCGGGGGGGAAAGAGACCCAGTACTTC	NA	TRBD2	TRBV9	TRBJ2-5
CASSQHDRGGTDTQYF	TGCGCCAGCAGCCAACACGACAGGGGCGGCACAGATACGCAGTATTTT	NA	TRBD1	TRBV4-3	TRBJ2-3